The 21 T cell receptor beta chains below come from one sample, sequenced in a study of EBV T-cell therapy then PD-1 blockade in nasopharyngeal carcinoma. The antigens these receptors bind are not known. Stated treatment: AdE1-LMPpoly-expanded autologous EBV-specific T-cell therapy followed by anti-PD-1 nivolumab. Clones were read by immunoSEQ multiplex PCR, and TCRdb kept only the in-frame ones, dropping some. The table records some 20,000 clones, under 90% of them present only once. The sequences come from CD8+ T cells from blood, collected at day 61 from a patient whose treatment included autologous EBV-specific T cells and nivolumab. The receptors derive from a man aged 35-49 years with nasopharyngeal carcinoma.

The V gene is TRBV19, the J gene TRBJ2-7, with TRBD1 identical over 7 bases. CDR1 LNHDA and CDR2 SQIVND come from the germline V gene (reference sequence). With 5 bases clipped from V and 6 bases from J, the junction kept 10 bases outside the gene matches. This CDR3 contains 14 residues. The CDR3 DNA follows: TGTGCCAGTAGTTCCGGGACAGAGTTTGTCGAGCAGTACTTC. Its translation: CASSSGTEFVEQYF.

This chain uses TRBV9 with TRBJ2-1; D possibly matches TRBD1 or TRBD2 (5 bases each). The CDR3 has 15 residues. Looked up from germline, CDR1 is SGDLS and CDR2 is YYNGEE. Trimming removed 4 bases at V and 4 bases at J, with 15 bases between. CDR3 nucleotide sequence: TGTGCCAGCAGCCCCGGGACGACGAGTTACAATGAGCAGTTCTTC. Translated: CASSPGTTSYNEQFF.

The V gene is TRBV7-8, the J gene TRBJ2-7, with D hard to call. The CDR3 extends over 13 amino acids. Trimming took off 1 base at V and 5 bases at J, with 9 bases between the two ends. Germline V gives CDR1 SGHVS, CDR2 FQNEAQ. The CDR3 spells CASSLVSGNEQYF. The CDR3 DNA follows: TGTGCCAGCAGCTTAGTCTCGGGTAACGAGCAGTACTTC.

The V gene is TRBV9, the J gene TRBJ2-7, with 7 bases matching TRBD1. CDR1 and CDR2 (germline): SGDLS, YYNGEE. The CDR3 is made up of 14 amino acids. The V segment lost 0 bases and the J segment 4 bases; nucleotides outside the gene matches: 4. CDR3 protein: CASSVGGTVYEQYF. The CDR3 DNA reads as TGTGCCAGCAGCGTAGGTGGGACAGTATACGAGCAGTACTTC.

V is TRBV13 and J is TRBJ2-7; the match to TRBD1 covers 8 bases. The CDR3 totals 14 residues. With V trimmed by 8 bases and J by 2 bases, 8 bases remained unmatched. Germline CDR1 and CDR2: PRHDT and FYEKMQ (reference sequence). The DNA for the CDR3 is TGTGCCAGCGCCCAGACAGGGGCCACCTACGAGCAGTACTTC. This sequence encodes CASAQTGATYEQYF.

This chain links TRBV6-6 with TRBJ1-6; D unresolved. CDR1 MNHNY and CDR2 SVGAGI come from the germline V gene (reference sequence). V gave up 5 bases and J gave up 0 bases, with 11 bases separating them. The CDR3 is made up of 16 amino acids. The CDR3 coding sequence is TGTGCCAGCAGTCGACCCCAGTCCTCCTATAATTCACCCCTCCACTTT. Its translation: CASSRPQSSYNSPLHF.

This chain joins TRBV6-5 and TRBJ2-1; 12 bases are shared with TRBD2. The V and J ends lost 5 bases and 9 bases, in that order; junction bases with no gene match: 5. CDR1 MNHEY and CDR2 SVGAGI come from the germline V gene. The CDR3 loop spans 14 amino acids. The CDR3 here is CASSLAGGRVEQFF. The CDR3 coding sequence is TGTGCCAGCAGTCTAGCGGGGGGGCGGGTTGAGCAGTTCTTC.

CDR3 nucleotides: TGTGCCAGCAGCTTGGAATGGGGCGGTACTAACTATGGCTACACCTTC. It translates to CASSLEWGGTNYGYTF. This sequence joins TRBV5-5 and TRBJ1-2, with a possible D match to TRBD1 (5 bases). Trimming left V 0 bases short and J 0 bases short, with 12 bases between. Germline V gene data show CDR1 as SGHKS and CDR2 as YYEKEE (reference sequence). CDR3 length: 16 amino acids.

This clone was counted a few times. DNA of the CDR3: TGTGCCAGCAGCCAAGATCCATGGGGAATAGGTAATTCACCCCTCCACTTT. Translation gives CASSQDPWGIGNSPLHF. V is TRBV3-1 (or the pseudogene TRBV3-2) and J is TRBJ1-6; D is undetermined. CDR3 length equals 17 residues. The V and J ends lost 0 bases and 6 bases respectively, with 15 bases between them. CDR1 and CDR2 (germline): LGHDT, YNNKEL (reference sequence).

The chain combines TRBV15 with TRBJ2-3; tentative D call: TRBD2 (6 bases). The CDR3 loop spans 15 amino acids. The V gene lost 1 base and the J gene lost 5 bases, with 13 bases spanning the gap. Germline V gene data show CDR1 as LNHNV and CDR2 as YYDKDF (reference sequence). Here the CDR3 reads CATSRGRGTLDTQYF. CDR3 DNA sequence: TGTGCCACCAGCAGAGGGCGGGGTACTCTAGATACGCAGTATTTT.

This chain links TRBV9 with TRBJ2-7; D is ambiguous. Deletions cut 0 bases from V and 1 base from J, with 5 bases between. CDR1 SGDLS and CDR2 YYNGEE come from the germline V gene. This CDR3 has 13 residues. In DNA form, the CDR3 reads TGTGCCAGCAGCGTAGCCGATTCCTACGAGCAGTACTTC. Its translation is CASSVADSYEQYF.

V and J are TRBV29-1 and TRBJ1-1, with a possible D match to TRBD1 (5 bases). Trimming removed 4 bases from V and 6 bases from J, with 15 bases in between. Germline CDR1 reads SQVTM; CDR2 reads ANQGSEA. This CDR3 region has 13 residues. Here the CDR3 reads CSVVETEGSEAFF. Here the CDR3 DNA reads TGCAGCGTTGTGGAAACTGAGGGGTCTGAAGCTTTCTTT.

The chain joins TRBV7-6 to TRBJ2-5; 7 positions agree with TRBD2. The CDR3 length is 15 residues. V trimming: 5 bases; J trimming: 5 bases; junction bases outside the gene matches: 11. Germline V gene data show CDR1 as SGHVS and CDR2 as FNYEAQ. CDR3 protein: CASSVPRAGGETQYF. The CDR3 coding sequence is TGTGCCAGCAGCGTCCCTAGGGCCGGGGGGGAGACCCAGTACTTC.

V is TRBV13 and J is TRBJ2-7, with D unclear. The germline V and J ends were trimmed by 5 bases and 7 bases, with 15 bases remaining between them. The V gene's germline CDR1 is PRHDT and CDR2 FYEKMQ (reference sequence). The CDR3 contains 13 residues. DNA for the CDR3: TGTGCCAGCAGCCGAACACACCTCTATGAGCAGTACTTC. Amino acid sequence: CASSRTHLYEQYF. The complete variable domain, with remaining parts taken from reference TRBV13 and TRBJ2-7, reads AAGVIQSPRHLIKEKRETATLKCYPIPRHDTVYWYQQGPGQDPQFLISFYEKMQSDKGSIPDRFSAQQFSDYHSELNMSSLELGDSALYFCASSRTHLYEQYFGPGTRLTVT.

Concerning this clone itself: The identical CDR3 is also encoded by other nucleotide sequences in the sample. The chain employs TRBV6-4 and TRBJ2-3, with 7 bases matching TRBD2. Germline lookup yields CDR1 MRHNA and CDR2 SNTAGT. Trimming took 3 bases from V and 1 from J; bases not matched to a gene: 1. This CDR3 has 14 residues. In nucleotides, the CDR3 is TGTGCCAGCAGTGAGGGAGGGGGCACAGATACGCAGTATTTT. Its translation: CASSEGGGTDTQYF.

The CDR3 is CASSKGVNSYNEQFF. The CDR3 nucleotides read TGTGCCAGCAGCAAGGGGGTAAACTCCTACAATGAGCAGTTCTTC. This rearrangement joins TRBV7-7 to TRBJ2-1, with a weak D call TRBD1 (6 bases). This CDR3 spans 15 amino acids. With 5 bases removed from V and 0 bases from J, the gap between germline ends came to 11 bases. Germline V gives CDR1 SSHAT, CDR2 FNYEAQ (reference sequence). The variable domain in full, with the rest retrieved from reference TRBV7-7 and TRBJ2-1, is GAGVSQSPRYKVTKRGQDVTLRCDPISSHATLYWYQQALGQGPEFLTYFNYEAQPDKSGLPSDRFSAERPEGSISTLTIQRTEQRDSAMYRCASSKGVNSYNEQFFGPGTRLTVL.

The V call is TRBV24-1, the J call TRBJ2-1; 7 nucleotides agree with TRBD2. The CDR3 has 14 residues. From germline, CDR1 is KGHDR and CDR2 SFDVKD. V trimming: 5 bases; J trimming: 8 bases; junction bases outside the gene matches: 8. The CDR3 DNA reads TGTGCCACCAGTGCGTTAGCGGGTCTGGATGAGCAGTTCTTC. Translating gives CATSALAGLDEQFF.

CDR3 amino acids: CASSYSVGESTGELFF. CDR3 bases: TGTGCCAGCAGCTATAGCGTGGGGGAGAGCACCGGGGAGCTGTTTTTT. J is TRBJ2-2 and V is TRBV7-6, with D perhaps assigned TRBD1 or TRBD2 (5 bases each). This CDR3 contains 16 residues. The ends were cut back, 4 bases at V and 4 bases at J, with 16 bases in the middle. The germline CDR1 and CDR2 sequences are SGHVS and FNYEAQ.

This CDR3 is CASSLRDRGTYEQYF. In DNA form, the CDR3 reads TGTGCCAGCAGCCTTAGGGACAGGGGAACCTACGAGCAGTACTTC. This chain connects TRBV5-5 to TRBJ2-7; TRBD1 agrees at 10 bases. Germline-derived CDR1 and CDR2 are SGHKS and YYEKEE (reference sequence). V dropped 4 bases and J dropped 2; count of bases not matched to a gene: 6. CDR3 length: 15 amino acids. Full variable domain (rest looked up from reference TRBV5-5 and TRBJ2-7): DAGVTQSPTHLIKTRGQQVTLRCSPISGHKSVSWYQQVLGQGPQFIFQYYEKEERGRGNFPDRFSARQFPNYSSELNVNALLLGDSALYLCASSLRDRGTYEQYFGPGTRLTVT.

The chain has TRBV28 and TRBJ1-1; 8 positions match TRBD1. The CDR3 covers 17 residues. V lost 6 bases to trimming and J lost 1 base; unmatched junction nucleotides: 13. Germline values: CDR1 MDHEN, CDR2 SYDVKM. The CDR3 protein is CASSVPTTGAGNTEAFF. CDR3 DNA sequence: TGTGCCAGCAGCGTCCCAACGACAGGGGCCGGGAACACTGAAGCTTTCTTT.

This sequence joins TRBV24-1 and TRBJ1-1; D is unclear. The CDR3 totals 14 residues. Germline CDR1 and CDR2: KGHDR and SFDVKD. Trimming cost V 9 bases and J 1 base, with 14 bases left between them. In nucleotides, the CDR3 is TGTGCCACCTATGGTCTTAAACGGAACACTGAAGCTTTCTTT. Translated, it gives CATYGLKRNTEAFF.